This entry lists 31 T cell receptor beta chains sequenced from one sample in a study of T cell responses to AZD1222 COVID-19 vaccine (dated by TCRdb to the early 2020s). The label giving this sample's time point can be read as: baseline before first vaccination. In light of the paper, this sample's treatment or condition label describes: meningococcal conjugate vaccine given as trial control. Library prep was done by the immunoSEQ multiplex PCR assay. TCRdb's version of the immuneACCESS table is confined to in-frame rearrangements and falls short of the full clone set. An unresolved V gene accounts for under half of the shortfall where checked; the remainder is of unknown origin. The sample includes about 96,000 clones, with under 95% observed a single time. The top ten constitute 5.2% of the sample. The sequenced sample was peripheral blood, obtained on day 0 of MenACWY control vaccination. The receptors here all came from an adult in good health.

The chain has TRBV6-1 and TRBJ1-2; 10 bases match TRBD1. Germline assignment: CDR1 MNHNS and CDR2 SASEGT. The CDR3 loop spans 12 amino acids. The V and J ends lost 8 bases and 11 bases, in that order; junction bases with no gene match: 8. CDR3 loop: CASAPRTGGYTF. DNA for the CDR3: TGTGCCAGCGCCCCTCGGACAGGGGGGTACACCTTC.

The chain carries TRBV11-3 and TRBJ2-2; 8 bases map to TRBD2. The CDR3 is made up of 15 amino acids. The V and J ends lost 5 bases and 7 bases, in that order; junction bases with no gene match: 9. The germline CDR1 and CDR2 sequences are SGHNT and YENEEA. This chain's CDR3 is CASSVAGTSDGELFF. CDR3 DNA sequence: TGTGCCAGCAGCGTCGCCGGGACTAGTGACGGGGAGCTGTTTTTT.

The chain links TRBV19 to TRBJ2-1; D is unclear. Per germline, CDR1 LNHDA and CDR2 SQIVND (reference sequence). This CDR3 has 15 residues. With 2 bases removed from V and 6 bases from J, the gap between germline ends came to 14 bases. The CDR3 DNA sequence: TGTGCCAGTAGTATAAGTCGAGCAGTCGCCAATGAGCAGTTCTTC. Encoded protein: CASSISRAVANEQFF. Full variable domain (rest looked up from reference TRBV19 and TRBJ2-1): DGGITQSPKYLFRKEGQNVTLSCEQNLNHDAMYWYRQDPGQGLRLIYYSQIVNDFQKGDIAEGYSVSREKKESFPLTVTSAQKNPTAFYLCASSISRAVANEQFFGPGTRLTVL.

V gene TRBV5-4 combines with J gene TRBJ2-6; D gene ambiguous. Germline V gives CDR1 SGHNT, CDR2 YYREEE (reference sequence). Between the trimmed V and J ends, which lost 1 base and 0 bases, there was a span of 5 bases. This CDR3 region has 15 residues. The CDR3 DNA reads TGTGCCAGCAGCTTGCTCGTCTCTGGGGCCAACGTCCTGACTTTC. Its protein product is CASSLLVSGANVLTF.

The chain recombines TRBV2 with TRBJ1-1; D may be TRBD1 (5 bases). The germline V gene has CDR1 SNHLY and CDR2 FYNNEI. V was cut by 3 bases and J by 0 bases, with 14 bases left in between. The CDR3 is made up of 16 amino acids. The CDR3 reads CASSDPGGKLNTEAFF. The CDR3 coding sequence is TGTGCCAGCAGTGACCCCGGGGGTAAACTGAACACTGAAGCTTTCTTT. Supplemented by reference TRBV2 and TRBJ1-1, the full variable domain reads EPEVTQTPSHQVTQMGQEVILRCVPISNHLYFYWYRQILGQKVEFLVSFYNNEISEKSEIFDDQFSVERPDGSNFTLKIRSTKLEDSAMYFCASSDPGGKLNTEAFFGQGTRLTVV.

This chain connects TRBV3-1 (or the pseudogene TRBV3-2) to TRBJ2-5; D may be TRBD2 (5 bases). Looked up from germline, CDR1 is LGHDT and CDR2 is YNNKEL (reference sequence). V was clipped by 1 base and J by 3 bases, with 6 bases between them. This CDR3 is 13 amino acids long. The CDR3 DNA follows: TGTGCCAGCAGCCAAGGGACTGAAGAGACCCAGTACTTC. This codes for CASSQGTEETQYF.

The rearrangement uses TRBV7-9 and TRBJ2-1, with TRBD2 identical over 12 bases. Germline V lookup: CDR1 SEHNR, CDR2 FQNEAQ (reference sequence). V lost 4 bases and J lost 10; bases outside the gene matches: 8. The CDR3 is 15 amino acids. CDR3 sequence: CASSSQTSGSTEQFF. The CDR3 DNA follows: TGTGCCAGCAGCTCACAGACTAGCGGGAGCACCGAGCAGTTCTTC.

This clone appeared a single time. V gene TRBV19 combines with J gene TRBJ1-2, with 7 bases matching TRBD1. The CDR3 totals 17 residues. After removal of 5 bases from V and 4 bases from J, the junction contained 16 bases not matched to a gene. CDR1 LNHDA and CDR2 SQIVND come from the germline V gene (reference sequence). The CDR3 spells CASSARPGQITSYGYTF. In DNA, the CDR3 is TGTGCCAGTAGTGCCCGCCCGGGACAGATTACGTCCTATGGCTACACCTTC.

The genes are TRBV3-1 (or the pseudogene TRBV3-2) and TRBJ1-1; 9 bases fit TRBD1. The CDR3 sequence is 15 residues long. With V trimmed by 2 bases and J by 8 bases, 9 bases remained unmatched. Germline assignment: CDR1 LGHDT and CDR2 YNNKEL (reference sequence). The CDR3 is CASSQSGQGFQEAFF. The CDR3 DNA reads as TGTGCCAGCAGCCAATCGGGACAGGGTTTCCAGGAAGCTTTCTTT.

The chain employs TRBV13 and TRBJ2-7, with 7 bases matching TRBD2. After removal of 5 bases from V and 7 bases from J, the junction contained 8 bases not matched to a gene. This CDR3 spans 13 amino acids. CDR1 is PRHDT, CDR2 FYEKMQ, per germline (reference sequence). CDR3 amino acids: CASSPPGGGEQYF. CDR3 DNA: TGTGCCAGCAGCCCGCCGGGGGGAGGTGAGCAGTACTTC. Complete variable domain (other parts from reference TRBV13 and TRBJ2-7): AAGVIQSPRHLIKEKRETATLKCYPIPRHDTVYWYQQGPGQDPQFLISFYEKMQSDKGSIPDRFSAQQFSDYHSELNMSSLELGDSALYFCASSPPGGGEQYFGPGTRLTVT.

The count of this clone is one. The chain joins TRBV5-6 to TRBJ1-4; 8 positions agree with TRBD1. Germline values: CDR1 SGHDT, CDR2 YYEEEE. The ends lost 4 bases at V and 3 bases at J; junction bases unmatched: 11. The CDR3 has 17 residues. In nucleotides, the CDR3 is TGTGCCAGCAGCACCACGCTCAACAGGGGGTCTAATGAAAAACTGTTTTTT. It encodes CASSTTLNRGSNEKLFF.

The chain joins TRBV19 to TRBJ2-1; D ambiguous. The germline V gene has CDR1 LNHDA and CDR2 SQIVND (reference sequence). The CDR3 loop spans 13 amino acids. The V and J ends lost 3 bases and 5 bases respectively, with 8 bases between them. The CDR3 nucleotides are TGTGCCAGTAGTATTGGCCAGAACAATGAGCAGTTCTTC. Protein product: CASSIGQNNEQFF.

CDR3 coding DNA: TGCAGCGTTGGGATGGGGGAGACCCAGTACTTC. This sequence encodes CSVGMGETQYF. The chain combines TRBV29-1 with TRBJ2-5; D unclear. V was trimmed by 4 bases and J by 5 bases, leaving 8 bases between them. Per germline, CDR1 SQVTM and CDR2 ANQGSEA. The length of the CDR3 is 11 residues.

This chain connects TRBV9 to TRBJ2-2; D is perhaps TRBD2 (6 bases). The CDR3 is 19 residues long. Trimming removed 0 bases from V and 0 bases from J, with 18 bases in between. CDR1 and CDR2 (germline): SGDLS, YYNGEE. This CDR3 reads CASSVVSGGGVPNTGELFF. CDR3 sequence (DNA): TGTGCCAGCAGCGTAGTGTCTGGGGGAGGCGTTCCGAACACCGGGGAGCTGTTTTTT.

The chain carries TRBV5-6 and TRBJ1-1, with TRBD1 matching over 7 bases. This CDR3 is built from 11 residues. Germline-derived CDR1 and CDR2 are SGHDT and YYEEEE. V gave up 4 bases and J gave up 8 bases; unmatched junction bases: 2. The CDR3 loop reads CASSTGQEAFF. In nucleotides, the CDR3 is TGTGCCAGCAGCACGGGACAGGAAGCTTTCTTT. The whole variable domain, remainder taken from reference TRBV5-6 and TRBJ1-1, is DAGVTQSPTHLIKTRGQQVTLRCSPKSGHDTVSWYQQALGQGPQFIFQYYEEEERQRGNFPDRFSGHQFPNYSSELNVNALLLGDSALYLCASSTGQEAFFGQGTRLTVV.

This clone ranks as medium-sized. The chain is built from TRBV5-4 and TRBJ2-1, with TRBD2 matching over 7 bases. This CDR3 is 16 amino acids long. J gave up 2 bases and V 2 bases, and 7 bases lay outside the gene matches. CDR1 and CDR2 from the germline V gene are SGHNT and YYREEE (reference sequence). This chain's CDR3 is CASSLLANIPYNEQFF. The CDR3 bases are TGTGCCAGCAGCTTACTAGCGAATATCCCCTACAATGAGCAGTTCTTC.

V usage is TRBV6-2 or TRBV6-3 and J usage is TRBJ1-1, with TRBD1 matching 8 bases. Germline V gene data show CDR1 as MNHEY and CDR2 as SVGEGT. The CDR3 length is 13 residues. The J segment lost 6 bases and the V segment lost 5 bases, leaving 5 bases of the junction unmatched. This CDR3 is CASSDRGVAEAFF. The CDR3 DNA sequence: TGTGCCAGCAGTGACAGGGGAGTCGCTGAAGCTTTCTTT.

The chain recombines TRBV7-2 with TRBJ2-7; D is uncertain. The CDR3 consists of 12 residues. Germline V gives CDR1 SGHTA, CDR2 FQGNSA. Between the trimmed V and J ends, which lost 5 bases and 4 bases, there was a span of 9 bases. CDR3 protein: CASSVTSYEQYF. The CDR3 coding sequence is TGTGCCAGCAGCGTTACATCGTACGAGCAGTACTTC.

V usage is TRBV7-9 and J usage is TRBJ1-1; D is possibly TRBD1 (5 bases). CDR1 is SEHNR and CDR2 is FQNEAQ in the germline V gene (reference sequence). The ends were cut back, 4 bases at V and 11 bases at J, with 14 bases in the middle. The CDR3 totals 12 residues. The DNA of the CDR3 is TGTGCCAGCAGCTCTCCGGGGGAGGGCGCTTTCTTT. Amino acids: CASSSPGEGAFF.

V gene TRBV12-3 or TRBV12-4 combines with J gene TRBJ2-7; D unresolved. The V gene lost 4 bases and the J gene lost 3 bases, with 7 bases spanning the gap. The CDR3 is made up of 12 amino acids. The CDR3 DNA follows: TGTGCCAGCAGTTCCAGGTTCTACGAGCAGTACTTC. It encodes CASSSRFYEQYF.

The chain employs TRBV19 and TRBJ2-7; TRBD2 matches 9 bases. The CDR3 sequence is 15 residues long. Looked up from germline, CDR1 is LNHDA and CDR2 is SQIVND (reference sequence). V lost 1 base and J lost 6; bases outside the gene matches: 7. The CDR3 nucleotides read TGTGCCAGTAGTATAGTAGGGACTAGCTCCAGCGAGCAGTACTTC. Translated: CASSIVGTSSSEQYF.

The V gene is TRBV7-9, the J gene TRBJ2-7, with TRBD2 identical over 10 bases. V was clipped by 1 base and J by 3 bases; unmatched bases: 3. CDR1 SEHNR and CDR2 FQNEAQ come from the germline V gene (reference sequence). The CDR3 runs to 15 residues. Written as DNA, the CDR3 is TGTGCCAGCAGCTTAGGGGCTAGCGGGGGCTACGAGCAGTACTTC. Its protein product is CASSLGASGGYEQYF.

With respect to this clone: The junction does not match germline at one end; this may be a read error. The chain is built from TRBV27 and TRBJ2-1; 8 bases align to TRBD1. The CDR3 extends over 12 amino acids. In germline, CDR1 is MNHEY, CDR2 SMNVEV (reference sequence). The CDR3 region has the DNA TGTGCCAGCGGTCTCGACAGGGGTAATAGGGTCTTC. Protein: CASGLDRGNRVF.

The CDR3 protein is CASSSPQGTGVTEAFF. The DNA for the CDR3 is TGTGCCAGCAGTTCCCCACAAGGGACAGGGGTGACTGAAGCTTTCTTT. V and J are TRBV6-5 and TRBJ1-1; TRBD1 aligns across 10 bases. CDR1 is MNHEY, CDR2 SVGAGI, per germline. This CDR3 is built from 16 residues. V trimming: 4 bases; J trimming: 5 bases; junction bases outside the gene matches: 10.

The chain employs TRBV28 and TRBJ1-5, with no clear D. This CDR3 spans 15 amino acids. In germline, CDR1 is MDHEN, CDR2 SYDVKM. Trimming took 6 bases from V and 3 from J, leaving 15 bases between them. The CDR3 DNA reads TGTGCCAGCAGCAACCCTTACGGCGACAATCAGCCCCAGCATTTT. Amino acids: CASSNPYGDNQPQHF.

This clone was found a few times. The chain employs TRBV7-5 and TRBJ2-1; the table assigns TRBD2, which was not confirmed against the DNA. TRBV7-5 is recorded as a pseudogene. The CDR3 spans 18 residues. CDR3 region: CARSFRLAGGRPDNEQFF. As DNA, the CDR3 is TGTGCCAGAAGCTTCAGGCTAGCGGGGGGCCGGCCCGACAATGAGCAGTTCTTC.

The chain is built from TRBV29-1 and TRBJ2-7; a possible D gene is TRBD2 (6 bases). The CDR3 has 15 residues. Germline-derived CDR1 and CDR2 are SQVTM and ANQGSEA. Deletions cut 6 bases from V and 4 bases from J, with 22 bases between. CDR3 DNA: TGCAGCGTCCGGGGACTTCCCTCCGCCTCATACGAGCAGTACTTC. Translation gives CSVRGLPSASYEQYF.

In its sample, this clone was seen a few times. The chain employs TRBV6-2 or TRBV6-3 and TRBJ2-2; TRBD2 aligns across 14 bases. V gave up 6 bases and J gave up 3 bases; unmatched junction bases: 9. This CDR3 has 18 amino acids. Germline assignment: CDR1 MNHEY and CDR2 SVGEGT. CDR3 DNA sequence: TGTGCCAGCAGCCGACTAGCGGGGGGGCCCGGGGACACCGGGGAGCTGTTTTTT. Its protein product is CASSRLAGGPGDTGELFF.

As to this clone: One end of the junction is discordant with germline, which a read error may explain. The V call is TRBV7-7, the J call TRBJ2-3; 7 bases map to TRBD2. This CDR3 comprises 15 residues. Germline V gene sequence: CDR1 SSHAT, CDR2 FNYEAQ (reference sequence). CDR3 bases: TGTGCTAGCAGCTTAGGTAGCGGGAGCACAGATACGCAGTATTTT. Its translation: CASSLGSGSTDTQYF.

This clone was picked up a small number of times. The chain has TRBV15 and TRBJ1-1, with D unresolved. Germline CDR1 is LNHNV and CDR2 is YYDKDF (reference sequence). Trimming left V 0 bases short and J 10 bases short, with 15 bases between. This CDR3 has 14 amino acids. This chain's CDR3 is CATSRDVGPGSAFF. CDR3 coding DNA: TGTGCCACCAGCAGAGATGTAGGGCCGGGATCAGCTTTCTTT. The entire variable domain, with the rest obtained from reference TRBV15 and TRBJ1-1, is as follows: DAMVIQNPRYQVTQFGKPVTLSCSQTLNHNVMYWYQQKSSQAPKLLFHYYDKDFNNEADTPDNFQSRRPNTSFCFLDIRSPGLGDTAMYLCATSRDVGPGSAFFGQGTRLTVV.

The chain combines TRBV20-1 with TRBJ2-7; no clear D gene. V was pared by 1 base and J by 5 bases, with 6 bases between. The germline V gene has CDR1 DFQATT and CDR2 SNEGSKA (reference sequence). This CDR3 comprises 11 residues. CDR3 nucleotides: TGCAGTGCTAGAGGTTCGGACGAGCAGTACTTC. The encoded protein is CSARGSDEQYF.